These T cell receptor beta chains were read from a single sample in a study of shared T cell receptors in the human thymus. Using immunoSEQ multiplex PCR, the repertoire was profiled, and TCRdb retains in-frame clones only, with some absent. Of hundreds of thousands of clones listed, around 87% are singletons. This sample also appeared in a second study, on human thymus T cells.

What was sequenced was thymocytes. The receptors come from a boy in the first two years of life with a congenital heart defect. Each CDR3 is given with its conserved first and last residue. D genes are given only for firm matches. Clone sizes are given selectively: once, few, many, or a class where the clone is expanded.

size: NA
V: TRBV19
length: 16
J: TRBJ2-3
D: TRBD1
CDR3: CASSIGTGVSTDTQYF
DNA: TGTGCCAGTAGTATAGGGACAGGGGTCAGCACAGATACGCAGTATTTT

size: NA
V: TRBV6-4
length: 13
J: TRBJ1-1
D: NA
CDR3: CASRNTSNREAFF
DNA: TGTGCCAGCAGAAATACAAGTAACCGTGAAGCTTTCTTT

size: NA
V: TRBV5-4
length: 16
J: TRBJ2-3
D: TRBD1
CDR3: CASSLVGTGVTDTQYF
DNA: TGTGCCAGCAGCTTGGTCGGGACAGGGGTAACAGATACGCAGTATTTT

size: NA
V: TRBV9
length: 14
J: TRBJ1-2
D: TRBD1
CDR3: CASSVAGTGRGYTF
DNA: TGTGCCAGCAGCGTAGCTGGGACAGGGCGAGGCTACACCTTC

size: NA
V: TRBV7-2
length: 16
J: TRBJ2-3
D: TRBD2
CDR3: CASSPGTSGDTDTQYF
DNA: TGTGCCAGCAGTCCCGGGACTAGCGGGGACACAGATACGCAGTATTTT

size: NA
V: TRBV7-9
length: 17
J: TRBJ2-1
D: TRBD1
CDR3: CASSFVTGGARYNEQFF
DNA: TGTGCCAGCAGCTTTGTGACAGGGGGCGCCCGATACAATGAGCAGTTCTTC

size: NA
V: TRBV7-2
length: 20
J: TRBJ2-1
D: TRBD2
CDR3: CASSLARGVAGACQYNEQFF
DNA: TGTGCCAGCAGCTTAGCGAGAGGGGTAGCGGGAGCTTGTCAATACAATGAGCAGTTCTTC

size: once
V: TRBV7-6
length: 15
J: TRBJ2-1
D: TRBD2
CDR3: CASSPTSGRASEQFF
DNA: TGTGCCAGCAGCCCCACTAGCGGGAGGGCCAGTGAGCAGTTCTTC

size: NA
V: TRBV7-9
length: 13
J: TRBJ1-1
D: NA
CDR3: CASSLRGDTEAFF
DNA: TGTGCCAGCAGCTTACGGGGTGACACTGAAGCTTTCTTT

size: NA
V: TRBV2
length: 15
J: TRBJ2-7
D: TRBD2
CDR3: CASSESGGPAYEQYF
DNA: TGTGCCAGCAGCGAAAGCGGGGGGCCTGCCTACGAGCAGTACTTC

size: NA
V: TRBV28
length: 13
J: TRBJ1-5
D: NA
CDR3: CATRDSGDEPQHF
DNA: TGTGCCACCCGAGACTCAGGGGATGAGCCCCAGCATTTT

size: NA
V: TRBV29-1
length: 13
J: TRBJ1-2
D: NA
CDR3: CSVERPTFHGYTF
DNA: TGCAGCGTTGAGAGGCCGACGTTCCATGGCTACACCTTC

size: NA
V: TRBV19
length: 14
J: TRBJ2-2
D: TRBD1
CDR3: CASSTTGDTGELFF
DNA: TGTGCCAGTAGTACGACAGGGGACACCGGGGAGCTGTTTTTT

size: NA
V: TRBV14
length: 16
J: TRBJ2-7
D: NA
CDR3: CASSLTLGPLSYEQYF
DNA: TGTGCCAGCAGCCTTACCCTGGGGCCCCTCTCCTACGAGCAGTACTTC

size: NA
V: TRBV5-1
length: 15
J: TRBJ1-2
D: NA
CDR3: CASSLTHSIPYGYTF
DNA: TGCGCCAGCAGCTTGACTCATAGCATACCTTATGGCTACACCTTC

size: NA
V: TRBV5-6
length: 16
J: TRBJ2-7
D: NA
CDR3: CASSKLTEPLSYEQYF
DNA: TGTGCCAGCAGCAAGCTGACAGAACCCCTCTCCTACGAGCAGTACTTC